Shown below are 20 T cell receptor beta chains from a single sample sequenced in a study of cytomegalovirus exposure and HLA in healthy donors listed by TCRdb under 2017. The library was generated by the immunoSEQ multiplex PCR assay. A mixture of 60 forward primers for TCR Vbeta segments and 13 reverse primers for TCR Jbeta segments was used in the multiplex PCR. What TCRdb holds here is the immuneACCESS table cut down to in-frame rearrangements. Part of the clones is not present; checked against another copy, under half of the missing clones reflect an unresolved V gene, and the others are unexplained. For this sample there are 160,000 or so clones; approximately 81% appear just once. The top ten clonotypes cover 2% to 2.5% of the sample. Sequencing was performed on PBMCs. The source of these receptors is a woman younger than 30 in good health and CMV-seronegative.

J is TRBJ2-1 and V is TRBV27; D is possibly TRBD2 (5 bases). Germline lookup yields CDR1 MNHEY and CDR2 SMNVEV (reference sequence). With 6 bases removed from V and 8 bases from J, the gap between germline ends came to 20 bases. The CDR3 has 15 residues. This CDR3 is CASSPPGERNHEQFF. DNA for the CDR3: TGTGCCAGCAGCCCTCCCGGGGAGCGGAATCATGAGCAGTTCTTC.

In its sample, this clone was seen a few times. This sequence joins TRBV6-5 and TRBJ2-5, with 7 bases aligning to TRBD2. Trimming removed 5 bases from V and 10 bases from J; junction bases left unmatched: 4. The CDR3 consists of 11 residues. Looked up from germline, CDR1 is MNHEY and CDR2 is SVGAGI. The CDR3 reads CASSVGEGQYF. CDR3 DNA: TGTGCCAGCAGTGTCGGGGAGGGCCAGTACTTC.

The chain joins TRBV7-2 to TRBJ2-5, with D perhaps TRBD2 (6 bases). Trimming removed 2 bases at V and 4 bases at J, with 23 bases between. The CDR3 runs to 18 residues. CDR1 and CDR2 (germline): SGHTA, FQGNSA. The CDR3 DNA reads as TGTGCCAGCAGCTTAAAGGTGTGGGCGGGGTCGCAGGGAGAGACCCAGTACTTC. Its protein product is CASSLKVWAGSQGETQYF.

This chain connects TRBV28 to TRBJ1-5; D gene unclear. V lost 2 bases and J lost 5, with 4 bases in between. CDR1 MDHEN and CDR2 SYDVKM come from the germline V gene. There are 12 residues in the CDR3. The CDR3, as DNA: TGTGCCAGCAGTTTACAGGATCAGCCCCAGCATTTT. This codes for CASSLQDQPQHF.

V and J are TRBV9 and TRBJ2-5, with a possible D match to TRBD2 (6 bases). This CDR3 spans 15 amino acids. The V gene's germline CDR1 is SGDLS and CDR2 YYNGEE. Trimming shortened V by 0 bases and J by 1 base, and 10 bases separated the two germline ends. The CDR3 sequence: CASSVEGRTQETQYF. The CDR3 bases are TGTGCCAGCAGCGTAGAAGGGAGGACCCAAGAGACCCAGTACTTC. Variable domain in full (rest from reference TRBV9 and TRBJ2-5): DSGVTQTPKHLITATGQRVTLRCSPRSGDLSVYWYQQSLDQGLQFLIQYYNGEERAKGNILERFSAQQFPDLHSELNLSSLELGDSALYFCASSVEGRTQETQYFGPGTRLLVL.

The chain uses TRBV19 and TRBJ2-2; 9 bases are a match to TRBD2. Germline CDR1 reads LNHDA; CDR2 reads SQIVND (reference sequence). V lost 8 bases to trimming and J lost 0 bases; unmatched junction nucleotides: 10. CDR3 length equals 17 residues. The CDR3 region is CASAQGGGGSNTGELFF. The CDR3 coding sequence is TGTGCCAGTGCCCAGGGCGGGGGGGGCTCGAACACCGGGGAGCTGTTTTTT. Full variable domain (missing parts from reference TRBV19 and TRBJ2-2): DGGITQSPKYLFRKEGQNVTLSCEQNLNHDAMYWYRQDPGQGLRLIYYSQIVNDFQKGDIAEGYSVSREKKESFPLTVTSAQKNPTAFYLCASAQGGGGSNTGELFFGEGSRLTVL.

This chain links TRBV18 with TRBJ2-7; 9 positions match TRBD2. This CDR3 has 14 amino acids. The germline gives CDR1 KGHSH, CDR2 LQKENI. V lost 3 bases to trimming and J lost 7 bases; unmatched junction nucleotides: 7. CDR3 loop: CASSPLAGIGEQYF. The CDR3 coding sequence is TGTGCCAGCTCACCCCTAGCGGGAATCGGAGAGCAGTACTTC.

The V call is TRBV11-2, the J call TRBJ1-3; 7 nucleotides align to TRBD1. V was clipped by 6 bases and J by 5 bases; unmatched bases: 10. Germline CDR1 and CDR2: SGHAT and FQNNGV. This CDR3 has 15 amino acids. CDR3: CASRGNRGERNTIYF. The CDR3 region has the DNA TGTGCCAGCAGGGGTAACAGGGGAGAACGAAACACCATATATTTT.

V is TRBV6-5 and J is TRBJ1-2; D is possibly TRBD1 (5 bases). Trimming left V 5 bases short and J 3 bases short, with 13 bases between. The CDR3 has 14 amino acids. Looked up from germline, CDR1 is MNHEY and CDR2 is SVGAGI. The DNA of the CDR3 is TGTGCCAGCAGTCAGGTGACAGAAGACTATGGCTACACCTTC. It codes for CASSQVTEDYGYTF.

The gene calls are TRBV30 and TRBJ2-5; 7 bases map to TRBD1. After removal of 0 bases from V and 7 bases from J, the junction contained 11 bases not matched to a gene. In germline, CDR1 is GTSNPN, CDR2 SVGIG (reference sequence). CDR3 size: 15 residues. CDR3 sequence (DNA): TGTGCCTGGAGTGTACCGGGGACAGCTGGGGGGACCCAGTACTTC. It is translated as CAWSVPGTAGGTQYF.

The chain is built from TRBV4-1 and TRBJ2-1, with D possibly being TRBD2 (6 bases). This CDR3 is built from 16 residues. The V end was cut by 2 bases, the J end by 2 bases, with 13 bases between. Germline lookup yields CDR1 MGHRA and CDR2 YSYEKL. CDR3: CASSQPRDAPYNEQFF. The CDR3 nucleotides are TGCGCCAGCAGCCAACCGCGGGACGCCCCCTACAATGAGCAGTTCTTC.

The chain employs TRBV27 and TRBJ2-1; a possible D gene is TRBD2 (5 bases). V lost 5 bases and J lost 4, with 21 bases in between. The germline CDR1 and CDR2 sequences are MNHEY and SMNVEV (reference sequence). The CDR3 has 17 residues. CDR3 sequence (DNA): TGTGCCAGCAGTCCCCTGGGCGACGGGAAAAGTTACAATGAGCAGTTCTTC. The encoded protein is CASSPLGDGKSYNEQFF.

The rearrangement uses TRBV18 and TRBJ1-1; a possible D gene is TRBD1 (6 bases). The CDR3 is 14 residues long. The germline gives CDR1 KGHSH, CDR2 LQKENI. The V and J ends lost 4 bases and 5 bases respectively, with 14 bases between them. The CDR3 DNA follows: TGTGCCAGCTCACAAAAGACAGGCGCAACTGAAGCTTTCTTT. Amino acids: CASSQKTGATEAFF.

V is TRBV2 and J is TRBJ2-3; a possible D gene is TRBD1 (6 bases). This CDR3 has 14 residues. Trimming left V 8 bases short and J 3 bases short, with 15 bases between. In germline, CDR1 is SNHLY, CDR2 FYNNEI. CDR3 nucleotides: TGTGCCAGCGGTGCACAGGGTTGGACAGATACGCAGTATTTT. Its translation: CASGAQGWTDTQYF.

The genes are TRBV19 and TRBJ1-2; unclear D gene. With 7 bases removed from V and 8 bases from J, the gap between germline ends came to 17 bases. The V gene's germline CDR1 is LNHDA and CDR2 SQIVND (reference sequence). The CDR3 sequence is 13 residues long. The DNA for the CDR3 is TGTGCCAGTAATCCCGCTGGAGCCCACGGCTACACCTTC. Amino acids: CASNPAGAHGYTF.

This chain uses TRBV4-1 with TRBJ1-4, with D uncertain. There are 17 residues in the CDR3. V was pared by 0 bases and J by 2 bases, with 13 bases between. Germline V gives CDR1 MGHRA, CDR2 YSYEKL. CDR3 loop: CASSQDREGGTNEKLFF. CDR3 DNA sequence: TGCGCCAGCAGCCAAGATCGTGAGGGAGGTACTAATGAAAAACTGTTTTTT.

V gene TRBV28 combines with J gene TRBJ2-7; weak D call: TRBD2 (5 bases). Deletions cut 5 bases from V and 6 bases from J, with 23 bases between. This CDR3 is built from 16 residues. Germline V gives CDR1 MDHEN, CDR2 SYDVKM. DNA of the CDR3: TGTGCCAGCAGTCCCGGGGTTCGAGGTTGGCCCTGCGAGCAGTACTTC. This sequence encodes CASSPGVRGWPCEQYF.

The chain carries TRBV10-3 and TRBJ1-4, with D unresolved. Looked up from germline, CDR1 is ENHRY and CDR2 is SYGVKD. This CDR3 comprises 16 residues. Trimming took off 3 bases at V and 0 bases at J, with 11 bases between the two ends. This CDR3 is CAISETAVATNEKLFF. As DNA, the CDR3 is TGTGCCATCAGTGAAACGGCGGTAGCAACTAATGAAAAACTGTTTTTT.

This clone was seen just once. V gene TRBV28 combines with J gene TRBJ1-1, with 10 nucleotides matching TRBD1. The V gene's germline CDR1 is MDHEN and CDR2 SYDVKM. Trimming took 0 bases from V and 0 from J; bases not matched to a gene: 4. The CDR3 totals 17 residues. As DNA, the CDR3 is TGTGCCAGCAGTTTATGGTGGACAGGGGGGATGAACACTGAAGCTTTCTTT. It specifies CASSLWWTGGMNTEAFF.

This chain joins TRBV25-1 and TRBJ2-7; 10 bases line up with TRBD1. The germline CDR1 and CDR2 sequences are MGHDK and SYGVNS. The CDR3 runs to 16 residues. The J segment lost 5 bases and the V segment lost 3 bases, leaving 10 bases of the junction unmatched. DNA of the CDR3: TGTGCCAGCAGTGACAGGGGGGGACAGGGGATTCACGAGCAGTACTTC. It encodes CASSDRGGQGIHEQYF.